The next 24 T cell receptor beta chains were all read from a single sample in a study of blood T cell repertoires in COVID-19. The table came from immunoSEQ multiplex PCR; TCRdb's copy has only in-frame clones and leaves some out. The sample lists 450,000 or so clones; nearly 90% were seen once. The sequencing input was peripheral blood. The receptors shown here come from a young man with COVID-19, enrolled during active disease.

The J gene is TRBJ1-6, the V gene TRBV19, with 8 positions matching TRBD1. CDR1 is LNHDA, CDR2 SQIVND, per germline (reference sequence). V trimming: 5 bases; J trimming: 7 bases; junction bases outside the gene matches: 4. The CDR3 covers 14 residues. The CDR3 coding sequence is TGTGCCAGTAGTTCGTGGACAGGGAATTCACCCCTCCACTTT. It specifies CASSSWTGNSPLHF.

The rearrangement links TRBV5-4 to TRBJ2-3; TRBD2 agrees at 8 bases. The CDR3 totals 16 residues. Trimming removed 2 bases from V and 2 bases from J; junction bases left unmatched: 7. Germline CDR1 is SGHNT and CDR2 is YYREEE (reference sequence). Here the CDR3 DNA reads TGTGCCAGCAGCTTTCGAGCGGGGGTACTCACAGATACGCAGTATTTT. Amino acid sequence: CASSFRAGVLTDTQYF. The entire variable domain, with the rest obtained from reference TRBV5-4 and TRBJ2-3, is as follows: ETGVTQSPTHLIKTRGQQVTLRCSSQSGHNTVSWYQQALGQGPQFIFQYYREEENGRGNFPPRFSGLQFPNYSSELNVNALELDDSALYLCASSFRAGVLTDTQYFGPGTRLTVL.

As DNA, the CDR3 is TGTGCCAGCAGCTACCGGGACAGTCTGACCTGGGGCACAGATACGCAGTATTTT. Its translation: CASSYRDSLTWGTDTQYF. The V and J genes are TRBV5-4 and TRBJ2-3; 7 nucleotides align to TRBD1. Germline CDR1 is SGHNT and CDR2 is YYREEE (reference sequence). The CDR3 length is 18 residues. The V and J ends lost 3 bases and 1 base, in that order; junction bases with no gene match: 14.

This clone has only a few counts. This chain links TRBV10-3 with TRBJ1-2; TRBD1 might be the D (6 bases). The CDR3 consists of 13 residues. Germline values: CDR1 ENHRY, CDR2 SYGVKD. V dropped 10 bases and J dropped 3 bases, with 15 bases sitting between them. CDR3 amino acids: CATRSGEDYGYTF. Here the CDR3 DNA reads TGTGCCACCCGATCAGGGGAAGACTATGGCTACACCTTC.

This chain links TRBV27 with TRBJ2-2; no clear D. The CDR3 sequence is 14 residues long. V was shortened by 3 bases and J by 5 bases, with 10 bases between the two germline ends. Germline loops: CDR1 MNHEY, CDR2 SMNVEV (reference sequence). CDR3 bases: TGTGCCAGCAGTTTTGAGGTCAAGACCGGGGAGCTGTTTTTT. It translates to CASSFEVKTGELFF.

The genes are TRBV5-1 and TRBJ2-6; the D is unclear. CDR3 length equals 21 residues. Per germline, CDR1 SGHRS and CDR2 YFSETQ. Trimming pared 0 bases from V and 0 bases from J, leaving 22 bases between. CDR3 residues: CASSLGLQEPSLSSGANVLTF. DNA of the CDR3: TGCGCCAGCAGCTTGGGATTGCAGGAACCATCTCTGAGCTCTGGGGCCAACGTCCTGACTTTC.

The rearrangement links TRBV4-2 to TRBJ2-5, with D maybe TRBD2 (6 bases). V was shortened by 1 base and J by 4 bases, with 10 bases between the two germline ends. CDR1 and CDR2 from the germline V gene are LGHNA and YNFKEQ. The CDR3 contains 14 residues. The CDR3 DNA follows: TGTGCCAGCAGCCAAGGGCTCGGGGGAGAGACCCAGTACTTC. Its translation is CASSQGLGGETQYF.

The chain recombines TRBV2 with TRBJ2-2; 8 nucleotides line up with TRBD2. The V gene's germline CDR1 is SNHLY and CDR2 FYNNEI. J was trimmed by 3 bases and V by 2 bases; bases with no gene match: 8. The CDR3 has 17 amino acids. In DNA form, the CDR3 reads TGTGCCAGCAGTGAATTAGGACTAGCTGGCGACACCGGGGAGCTGTTTTTT. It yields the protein CASSELGLAGDTGELFF.

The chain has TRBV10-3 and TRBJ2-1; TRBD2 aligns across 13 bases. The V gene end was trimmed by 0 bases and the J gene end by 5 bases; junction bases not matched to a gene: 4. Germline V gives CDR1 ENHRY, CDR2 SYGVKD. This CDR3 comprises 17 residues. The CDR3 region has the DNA TGTGCCATCAGTGAGTCCACTAGCGGGGGGGCAAACAATGAGCAGTTCTTC. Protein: CAISESTSGGANNEQFF.

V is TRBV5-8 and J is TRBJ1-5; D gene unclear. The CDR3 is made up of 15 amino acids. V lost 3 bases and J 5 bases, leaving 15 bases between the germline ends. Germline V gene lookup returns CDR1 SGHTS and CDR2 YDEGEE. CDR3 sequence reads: CASSWETVLYQPQHF. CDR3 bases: TGTGCCAGCAGCTGGGAGACGGTGCTTTATCAGCCCCAGCATTTT.

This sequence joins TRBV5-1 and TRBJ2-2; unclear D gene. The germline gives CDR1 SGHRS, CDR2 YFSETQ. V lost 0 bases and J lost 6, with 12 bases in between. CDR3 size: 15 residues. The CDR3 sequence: CASSLAGPVAGELFF. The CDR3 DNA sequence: TGCGCCAGCAGCTTGGCAGGTCCCGTCGCCGGGGAGCTGTTTTTT.

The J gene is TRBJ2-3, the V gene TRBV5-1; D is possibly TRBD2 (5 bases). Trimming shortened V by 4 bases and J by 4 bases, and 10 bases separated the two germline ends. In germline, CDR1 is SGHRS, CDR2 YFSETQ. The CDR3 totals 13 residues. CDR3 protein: CASSPSGSDTQYF. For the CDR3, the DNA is TGCGCCAGCAGCCCCAGCGGCTCAGATACGCAGTATTTT.

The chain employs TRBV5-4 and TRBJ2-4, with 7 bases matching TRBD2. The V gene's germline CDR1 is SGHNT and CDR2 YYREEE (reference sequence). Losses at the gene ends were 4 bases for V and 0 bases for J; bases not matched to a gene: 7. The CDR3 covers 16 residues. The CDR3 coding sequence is TGTGCCAGCAGCCGAGCGGGGTTGCTAGCCAAAAACATTCAGTACTTC. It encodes CASSRAGLLAKNIQYF.

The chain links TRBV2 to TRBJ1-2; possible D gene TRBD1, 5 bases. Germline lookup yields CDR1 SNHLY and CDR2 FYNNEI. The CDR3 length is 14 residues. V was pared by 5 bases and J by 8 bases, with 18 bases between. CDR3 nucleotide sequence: TGTGCCAGCAGTATGCTAACAGGAGTTTCGGGCTACACCTTC. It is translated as CASSMLTGVSGYTF.

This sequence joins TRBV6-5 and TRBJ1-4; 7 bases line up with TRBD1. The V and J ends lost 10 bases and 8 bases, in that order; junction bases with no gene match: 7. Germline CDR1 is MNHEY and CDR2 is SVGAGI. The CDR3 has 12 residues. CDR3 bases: TGTGCCACATTCGGGACAGACGAAAAACTGTTTTTT. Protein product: CATFGTDEKLFF.

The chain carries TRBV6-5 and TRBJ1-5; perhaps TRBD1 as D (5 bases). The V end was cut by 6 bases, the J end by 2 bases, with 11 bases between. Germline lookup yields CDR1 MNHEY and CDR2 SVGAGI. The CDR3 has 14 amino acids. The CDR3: CASRTQGGNQPQHF. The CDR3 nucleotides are TGTGCCAGCAGGACCCAGGGTGGCAATCAGCCCCAGCATTTT.

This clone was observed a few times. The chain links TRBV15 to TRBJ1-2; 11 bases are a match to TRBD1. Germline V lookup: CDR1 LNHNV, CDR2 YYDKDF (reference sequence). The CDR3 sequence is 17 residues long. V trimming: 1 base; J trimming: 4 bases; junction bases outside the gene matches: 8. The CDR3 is CATSRGGQGARVYGYTF. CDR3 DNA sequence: TGTGCCACCAGCAGAGGCGGACAGGGGGCACGGGTCTATGGCTACACCTTC.

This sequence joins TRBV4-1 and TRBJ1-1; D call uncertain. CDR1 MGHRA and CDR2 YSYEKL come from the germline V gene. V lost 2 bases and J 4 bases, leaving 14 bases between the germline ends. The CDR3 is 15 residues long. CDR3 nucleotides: TGCGCCAGCAGCCAAAGCCAGGTCTTGGCCACTGAAGCTTTCTTT. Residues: CASSQSQVLATEAFF.

CDR3 sequence (DNA): TGTGCCAGCAGCCAAGCGTTCTTCGGGGGACACCAAGAGACCCAGTACTTC. Translated, it gives CASSQAFFGGHQETQYF. The chain is built from TRBV3-1 (or the pseudogene TRBV3-2) and TRBJ2-5; maybe TRBD2 (6 bases). The germline V gene encodes CDR1 LGHDT and CDR2 YNNKEL (reference sequence). V lost 1 base to trimming and J lost 0 bases, with 15 bases between them. The CDR3 consists of 17 residues.

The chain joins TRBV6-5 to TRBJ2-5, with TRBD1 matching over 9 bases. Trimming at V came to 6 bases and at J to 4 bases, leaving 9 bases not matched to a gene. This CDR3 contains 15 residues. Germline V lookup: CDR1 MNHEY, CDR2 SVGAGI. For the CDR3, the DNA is TGTGCCAGCAGCCCAACCACAGGGGGCCGAGAGACCCAGTACTTC. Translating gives CASSPTTGGRETQYF.

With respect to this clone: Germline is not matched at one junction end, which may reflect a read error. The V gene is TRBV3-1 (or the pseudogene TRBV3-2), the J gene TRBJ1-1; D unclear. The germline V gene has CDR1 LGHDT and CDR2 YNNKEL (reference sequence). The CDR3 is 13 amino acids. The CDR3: CASSHNGRADAFF. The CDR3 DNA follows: TGTGCCAGCAGCCACAATGGGAGGGCTGACGCTTTCTTT.

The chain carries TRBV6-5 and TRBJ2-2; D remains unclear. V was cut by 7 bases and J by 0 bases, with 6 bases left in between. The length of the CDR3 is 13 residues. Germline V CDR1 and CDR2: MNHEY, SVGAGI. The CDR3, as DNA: TGTGCCAGCAAGCGCGCGAACACCGGGGAGCTGTTTTTT. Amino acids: CASKRANTGELFF.

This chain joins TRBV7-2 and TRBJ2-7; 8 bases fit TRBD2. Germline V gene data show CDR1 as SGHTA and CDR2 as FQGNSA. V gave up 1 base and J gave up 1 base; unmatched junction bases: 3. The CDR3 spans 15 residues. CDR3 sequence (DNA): TGTGCCAGCAGCTTAGGTAGCGGGGTTTCCTACGAGCAGTACTTC. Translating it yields CASSLGSGVSYEQYF.

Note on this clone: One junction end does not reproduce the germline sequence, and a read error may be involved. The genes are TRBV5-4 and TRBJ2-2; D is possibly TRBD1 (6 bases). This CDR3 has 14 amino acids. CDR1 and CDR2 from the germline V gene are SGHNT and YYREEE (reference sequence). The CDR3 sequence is CASSLRDNSGELFF. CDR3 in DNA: TGTGCCAGCAGCCTCCGGGACAACAGCGGGGAGCTGTTTTTT.